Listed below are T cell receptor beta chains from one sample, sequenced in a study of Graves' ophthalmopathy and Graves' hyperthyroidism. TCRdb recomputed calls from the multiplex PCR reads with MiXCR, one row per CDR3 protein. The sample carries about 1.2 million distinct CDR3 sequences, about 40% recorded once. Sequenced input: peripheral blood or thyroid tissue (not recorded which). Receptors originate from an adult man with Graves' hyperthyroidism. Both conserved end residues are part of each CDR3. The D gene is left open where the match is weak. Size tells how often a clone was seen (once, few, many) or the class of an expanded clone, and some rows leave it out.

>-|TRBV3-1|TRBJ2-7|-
CASSPRDPRWGEQYF
TGTGCCAGCAGCCCCCGGGACCCTCGCTGGGGCGAGCAGTACTTC
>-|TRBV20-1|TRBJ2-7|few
CSARIQGYEQYF
TGCAGTGCTAGGATACAGGGCTACGAGCAGTACTTC
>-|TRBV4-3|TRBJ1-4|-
CASSQPRLFTGPANEKLFF
TGCGCCAGCAGCCAACCTCGACTTTTCACAGGGCCGGCTAATGAAAAACTGTTTTTT
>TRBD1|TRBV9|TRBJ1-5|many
CASSVGDRPGQPQHF
TGTGCCAGCAGCGTGGGGGACAGGCCGGGGCAGCCCCAGCATTTT
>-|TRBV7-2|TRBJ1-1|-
CASSSTAGNTEAFF
TGTGCCAGCAGCTCGACCGCAGGGAACACTGAAGCTTTCTTT
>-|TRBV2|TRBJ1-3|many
CAGSSQLIYSGNTIYF
TGTGCCGGTTCATCACAGCTGATCTACTCTGGAAACACCATATATTTT
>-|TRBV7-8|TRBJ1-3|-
CASSSVSGTSGNTIYF
TGTGCCAGCAGCTCAGTTTCCGGGACCAGTGGAAACACCATATATTTT
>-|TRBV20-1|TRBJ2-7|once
CSASPGGSYEQYF
TGCAGTGCTAGCCCCGGTGGCTCCTACGAGCAGTACTTC
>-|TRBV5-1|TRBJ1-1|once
CASSVEIMNTEAFF
TGTGCCAGCAGCGTAGAAATCATGAACACTGAAGCTTTCTTT
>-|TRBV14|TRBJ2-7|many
CASSQAVSIFHEQYF
TGTGCCAGCAGCCAAGCGGTATCCATTTTCCACGAGCAGTACTTC
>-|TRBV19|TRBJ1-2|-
CASSILAAGRYGYTF
TGTGCCAGTAGTATCTTGGCGGCAGGGCGCTATGGCTACACCTTC
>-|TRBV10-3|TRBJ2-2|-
CAIAEGASDTGELFF
TGTGCCATCGCGGAAGGGGCTAGCGACACCGGGGAGCTGTTTTTT
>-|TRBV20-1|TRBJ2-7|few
CSATGPHSYEQYF
TGCAGTGCTACGGGACCGCATTCCTACGAGCAGTACTTC
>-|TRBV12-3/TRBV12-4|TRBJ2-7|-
CASSLTGPTSYEQYF
TGTGCCAGCAGTCTAACAGGGCCGACATCCTACGAGCAGTACTTC
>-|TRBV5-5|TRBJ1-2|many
CASSLSGVAGYTF
TGTGCCAGCAGCTTATCTGGTGTCGCAGGCTACACCTTC
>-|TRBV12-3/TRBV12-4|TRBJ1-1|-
CASSLPGTTPNEAFF
TGTGCCAGCAGTTTACCAGGCACCACTCCAAATGAAGCTTTCTTT
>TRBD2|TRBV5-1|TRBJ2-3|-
CASSPGLASTDTQYF
TGTGCCAGCAGCCCGGGACTAGCTAGCACAGATACGCAGTATTTT
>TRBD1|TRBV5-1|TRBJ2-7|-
CASSLGGTGLHEQYF
TGCGCCAGCAGCTTGGGGGGGACAGGATTGCACGAGCAGTACTTC
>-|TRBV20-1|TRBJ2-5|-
CSASDTGRSSQYF
TGCAGTGCTAGTGATACGGGCAGGAGCTCCCAGTACTTC
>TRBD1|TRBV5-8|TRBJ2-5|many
CASSLRWTGSVQETQYF
TGTGCCAGCAGCTTGAGGTGGACAGGGTCCGTTCAAGAGACCCAGTACTTC
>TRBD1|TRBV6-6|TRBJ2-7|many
CASIPGQGIYEQYF
TGTGCCAGCATTCCGGGACAGGGAATCTACGAGCAGTACTTC
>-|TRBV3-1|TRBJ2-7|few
CASGISGTGTYEQYF
TGTGCCAGCGGCATCTCCGGGACGGGAACCTACGAGCAGTACTTC
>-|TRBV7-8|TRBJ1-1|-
CASRSGRTEASF
TGTGCCAGCAGGTCTGGGAGGACTGAAGCTTCCTTT
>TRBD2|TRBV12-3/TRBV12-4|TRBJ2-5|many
CASSLIAGGGETQYF
TGTGCCAGCAGTTTGATAGCGGGAGGAGGGGAGACCCAGTACTTC
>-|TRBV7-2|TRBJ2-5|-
CASSQRLLLTTQYF
TGTGCCAGCAGCCAACGACTCCTCCTCACGACCCAGTACTTC
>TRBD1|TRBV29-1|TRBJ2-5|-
CSGALTQGARETQYF
TGCAGCGGCGCCTTGACACAGGGGGCACGGGAGACCCAGTACTTC
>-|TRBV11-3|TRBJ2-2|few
CASSKGGGGANTGELFF
TGTGCCAGCAGCAAAGGCGGAGGGGGGGCGAACACCGGGGAGCTGTTTTTT
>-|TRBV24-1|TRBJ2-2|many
CATSDEYDRFPGELFF
TGTGCCACCAGTGATGAATATGACAGGTTTCCCGGGGAGCTGTTTTTT
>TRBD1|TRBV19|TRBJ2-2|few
CASSGTGAGTGELFF
TGTGCCAGTAGTGGGACAGGGGCTGGGACCGGGGAGCTGTTTTTT
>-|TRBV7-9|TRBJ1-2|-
CASSSGMYYGYTF
TGTGCCAGCAGCTCAGGGATGTACTATGGCTACACCTTC
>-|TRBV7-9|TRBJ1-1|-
CASSLARPGTEAFF
TGTGCCAGCAGCTTAGCTCGGCCGGGCACTGAAGCTTTCTTT
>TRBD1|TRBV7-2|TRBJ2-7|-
CASSTGTGAFAEQYF
TGTGCCAGCAGCACCGGGACAGGGGCTTTCGCCGAGCAGTACTTC
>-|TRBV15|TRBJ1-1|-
CATSSTTGAEAFF
TGTGCCACCAGCAGCACGACCGGGGCCGAAGCTTTCTTT
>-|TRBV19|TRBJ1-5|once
CASRRRLEGNQPQHF
TGTGCCAGTAGACGGCGCCTTGAAGGCAATCAGCCCCAGCATTTT
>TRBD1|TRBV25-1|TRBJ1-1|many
CASRPRGQTEAFF
TGTGCCAGCAGACCACGGGGACAGACTGAAGCTTTCTTT
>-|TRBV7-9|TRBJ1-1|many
CASSYSVGTEAFF
TGTGCCAGCAGCTATTCTGTAGGCACTGAAGCTTTCTTT
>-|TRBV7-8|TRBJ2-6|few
CASSPSLSWGSGGSGANVLTF
TGTGCCAGCAGTCCATCTCTCTCGTGGGGCAGCGGAGGCTCTGGGGCCAACGTCCTGACTTTC
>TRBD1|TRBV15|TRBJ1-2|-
CATSRRQGDHGYTF
TGTGCCACCAGCAGGCGCCAGGGGGACCATGGCTACACCTTC
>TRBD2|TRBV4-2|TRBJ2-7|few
CASSQDRGLAGEQYF
TGTGCCAGCAGCCAAGATAGGGGACTAGCGGGGGAGCAGTACTTC
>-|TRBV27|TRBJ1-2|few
CASSPGGRGFSTF
TGTGCCAGCAGCCCAGGCGGTCGGGGATTCTCCACCTTC
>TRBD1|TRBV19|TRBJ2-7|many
CASSTWDRGYEQYF
TGTGCCAGTAGTACCTGGGACAGGGGTTACGAGCAGTACTTC
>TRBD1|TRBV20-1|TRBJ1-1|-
CSASVGGGGRNEAFF
TGCAGTGCAAGCGTAGGGGGCGGGGGACGAAATGAAGCTTTCTTT